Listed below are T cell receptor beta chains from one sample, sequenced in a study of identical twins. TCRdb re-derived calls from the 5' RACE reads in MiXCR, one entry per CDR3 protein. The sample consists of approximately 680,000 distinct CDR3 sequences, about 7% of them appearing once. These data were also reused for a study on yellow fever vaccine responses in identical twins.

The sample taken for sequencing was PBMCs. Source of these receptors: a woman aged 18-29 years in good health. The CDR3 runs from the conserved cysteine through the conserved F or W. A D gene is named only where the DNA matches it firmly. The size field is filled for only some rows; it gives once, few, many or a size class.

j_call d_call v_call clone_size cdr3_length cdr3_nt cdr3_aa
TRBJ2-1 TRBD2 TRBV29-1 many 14 TGCAGCGTCTTAGCGGGAGGCGCCGGGATTGAGCAGTTCTTC CSVLAGGAGIEQFF
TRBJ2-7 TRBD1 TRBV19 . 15 TGTGCCAGTAGCGATGGGACAGGGGCTCCGTACGAGCAGTACTTC CASSDGTGAPYEQYF
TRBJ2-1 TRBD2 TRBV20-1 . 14 TGCAGTGCTAGGGACCTAGCGGGTTACAATGAGCAGTTCTTC CSARDLAGYNEQFF
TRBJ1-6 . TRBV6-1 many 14 TGTGCCAGCAAAACGACGGGGGACAATTCACCCCTCCACTTT CASKTTGDNSPLHF
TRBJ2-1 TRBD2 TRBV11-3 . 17 TGTGCCAGCAGCTCCCTCGGTGGGGGACTAGCAGGCGGTGAGCAGTTCTTC CASSSLGGGLAGGEQFF
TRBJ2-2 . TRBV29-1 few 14 TGCAGCGCTCTTCCGGTCCTCGGGGGCGGGGAGCTGTTTTTT CSALPVLGGGELFF
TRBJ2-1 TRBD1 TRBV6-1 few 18 TGTGCCAGCAGCCTCCGGTCCGGGACAGGTAATAACTACAATGAGCAGTTCTTC CASSLRSGTGNNYNEQFF
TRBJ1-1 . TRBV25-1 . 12 TGTGCCAGCAGACACCGGGACGGTGAAGCTTTCTTT CASRHRDGEAFF
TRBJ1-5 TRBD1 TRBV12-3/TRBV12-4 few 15 TGTGCCAGCAGTCCCGGACAGGCCGGGTTTAAGCCCCAGCATTTT CASSPGQAGFKPQHF
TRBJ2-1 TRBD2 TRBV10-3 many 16 TGTGCCATCAGTTCGGGACTAGCGGGGGCCGGGTATGAGCAGTTCTTC CAISSGLAGAGYEQFF
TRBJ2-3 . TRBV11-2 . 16 TGTGCCAGCAGCTTAGGCGCACCTCCAAGCACAGATACGCAGTATTTT CASSLGAPPSTDTQYF
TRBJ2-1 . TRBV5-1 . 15 TGCGCCAGCAGCCAGGCTGGGGGACGGCCCAATGAGCAGTTCTTC CASSQAGGRPNEQFF
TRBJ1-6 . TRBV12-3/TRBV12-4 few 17 TGTGCCAGCAGTCCCCAAGGGGTGGCCTCCTATAATTCACCCCTCCACTTT CASSPQGVASYNSPLHF
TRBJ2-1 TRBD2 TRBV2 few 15 TGTGCCAGCAATCGCTGGGGGGGTATCGACAATGAGCAGTTCTTC CASNRWGGIDNEQFF
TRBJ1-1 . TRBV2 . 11 TGTGCCAGCAGTGAAGTAAGGGGGTGGGAATTT CASSEVRGWEF
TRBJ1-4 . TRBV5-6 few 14 TGTGCCAGCAGCCCGAGGGGGAGTAATGAAAAACTGTTTTTT CASSPRGSNEKLFF
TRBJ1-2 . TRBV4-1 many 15 TGCGCCAGCAGCCCCCGGGACGGGGGTAACTATGGCTACACCTTC CASSPRDGGNYGYTF
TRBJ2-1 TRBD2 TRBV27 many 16 TGTGCCAGCAGTGTACTAGCGGGAGATAACGACAATGAGCAGTTCTTC CASSVLAGDNDNEQFF
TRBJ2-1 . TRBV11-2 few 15 TGTGCCAGCAGCTTAGATCCGGGCAACTACAATGAGCAGTTCTTC CASSLDPGNYNEQFF
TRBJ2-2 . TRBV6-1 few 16 TGTGCCAGCAGTGTTATACCGGACACGAACACCGGGGAGCTGTTTTTT CASSVIPDTNTGELFF
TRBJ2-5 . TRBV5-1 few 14 TGCGCCAGCAGTCTCGGGTTCACTCCAGAGACCCAGTACTTC CASSLGFTPETQYF
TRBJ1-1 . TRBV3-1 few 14 TGTGCCAGCAGCCATCTTAATACGTTCACTGAAGCTTTCTTT CASSHLNTFTEAFF
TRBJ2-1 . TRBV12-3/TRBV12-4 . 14 TGTGCCAGCAGTCGGAAGAGCTCCTACAATGAGCAGTTCTTC CASSRKSSYNEQFF
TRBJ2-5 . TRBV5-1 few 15 TGCGCCAGCCATGAGCTGGCACATCCTGGGGAGACCCAGTACTTC CASHELAHPGETQYF
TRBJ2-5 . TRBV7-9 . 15 TGTGCCAGCAGCTTAGTCCGGGACAACCAAGAGACCCAGTACTTC CASSLVRDNQETQYF
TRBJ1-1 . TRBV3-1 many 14 TGTGCCAGCAGCCCTGATCGTAGGAACACTGAAGCTTTCTTT CASSPDRRNTEAFF
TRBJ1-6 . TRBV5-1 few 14 TGCGCCAGCATGGCCGGCTCCTATAATTCACCCCTCCACTTT CASMAGSYNSPLHF
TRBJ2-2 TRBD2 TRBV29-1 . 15 TGCAGCGTTGAAGCTAGCGGGGGGGCCATCGGGGAGCTGTTTTTT CSVEASGGAIGELFF
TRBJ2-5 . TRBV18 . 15 TGTGCCAGCTCACCACCCAACGGGAGTTCAGGGACCCAGTACTTC CASSPPNGSSGTQYF
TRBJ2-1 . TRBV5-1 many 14 TGCGCCAGCAGCTTGGGGGACGCTTACAATGAGCAGTTCTTC CASSLGDAYNEQFF
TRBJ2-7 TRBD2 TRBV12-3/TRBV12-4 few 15 TGTGCCAGCAGTTCTAGCGGGAGGGACAACTACGAGCAGTACTTC CASSSSGRDNYEQYF
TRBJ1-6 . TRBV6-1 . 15 TGTGCCAGCAGTGAATTTGTGACAGGAGATTCACCCCTCCACTTT CASSEFVTGDSPLHF
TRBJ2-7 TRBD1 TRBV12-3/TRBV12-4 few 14 TGTGCCAGCAGTTTGGGGACAGGGATAAAGTTTCAGTACTTC CASSLGTGIKFQYF
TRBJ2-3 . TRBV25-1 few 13 TGTGCCACCAGGGTCGGGGTCACAGATACGCAGTATTTT CATRVGVTDTQYF
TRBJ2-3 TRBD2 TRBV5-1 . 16 TGCGCCAGCAGCTTACGTGGTGGGACTAACACAGATACGCAGTATTTT CASSLRGGTNTDTQYF
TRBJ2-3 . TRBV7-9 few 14 TGTGCCAGCAGCCCCCCGGACCATACAGATACGCAGTATTTT CASSPPDHTDTQYF
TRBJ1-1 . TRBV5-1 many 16 TGCGCCAGCAGCTTCAAACCGCTCGACAGGAACACTGAAGCTTTCTTT CASSFKPLDRNTEAFF
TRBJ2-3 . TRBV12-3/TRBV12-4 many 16 TGTGCCAGCAGGTATTCCTCAGGAAGGGGCACAGATACGCAGTATTTT CASRYSSGRGTDTQYF
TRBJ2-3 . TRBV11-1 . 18 TGTGCCAGCAGCCCCAATCCAGGAAGGAAGGCTAGCACAGATACGCAGTATTTT CASSPNPGRKASTDTQYF